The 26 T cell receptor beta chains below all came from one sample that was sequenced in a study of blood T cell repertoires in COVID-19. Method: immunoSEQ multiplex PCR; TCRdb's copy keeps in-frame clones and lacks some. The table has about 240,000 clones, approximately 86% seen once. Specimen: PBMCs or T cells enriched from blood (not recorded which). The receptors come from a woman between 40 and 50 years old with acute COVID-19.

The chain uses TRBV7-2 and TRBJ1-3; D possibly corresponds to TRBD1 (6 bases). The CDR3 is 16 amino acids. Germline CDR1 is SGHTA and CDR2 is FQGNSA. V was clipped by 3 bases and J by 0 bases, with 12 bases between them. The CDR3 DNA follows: TGTGCCAGCAGCTTTGGGGGCCACCTCTCTGGAAACACCATATATTTT. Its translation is CASSFGGHLSGNTIYF.

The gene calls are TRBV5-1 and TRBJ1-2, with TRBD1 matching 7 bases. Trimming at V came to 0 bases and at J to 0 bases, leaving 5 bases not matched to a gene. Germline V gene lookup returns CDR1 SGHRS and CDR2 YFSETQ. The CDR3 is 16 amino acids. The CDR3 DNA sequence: TGCGCCAGCAGCTTGGAGGGGGCAGAGTCTAACTATGGCTACACCTTC. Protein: CASSLEGAESNYGYTF. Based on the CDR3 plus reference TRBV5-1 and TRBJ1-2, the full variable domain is KAGVTQTPRYLIKTRGQQVTLSCSPISGHRSVSWYQQTPGQGLQFLFEYFSETQRNKGNFPGRFSGRQFSNSRSEMNVSTLELGDSALYLCASSLEGAESNYGYTFGSGTRLTVV.

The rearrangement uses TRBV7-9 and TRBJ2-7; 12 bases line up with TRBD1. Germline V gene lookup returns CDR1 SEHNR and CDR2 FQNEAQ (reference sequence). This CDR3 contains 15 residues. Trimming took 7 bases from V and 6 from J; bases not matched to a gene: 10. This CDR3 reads CASTPPGQGALEQYF. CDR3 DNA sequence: TGTGCCAGCACGCCCCCGGGACAGGGGGCCCTCGAGCAGTACTTC.

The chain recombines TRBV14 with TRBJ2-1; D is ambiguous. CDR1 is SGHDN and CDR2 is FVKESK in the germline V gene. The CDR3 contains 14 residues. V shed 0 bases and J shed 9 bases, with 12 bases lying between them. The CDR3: CASSQDLSFGEQFF. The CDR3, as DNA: TGTGCCAGCAGCCAAGATTTGTCCTTCGGTGAGCAGTTCTTC.

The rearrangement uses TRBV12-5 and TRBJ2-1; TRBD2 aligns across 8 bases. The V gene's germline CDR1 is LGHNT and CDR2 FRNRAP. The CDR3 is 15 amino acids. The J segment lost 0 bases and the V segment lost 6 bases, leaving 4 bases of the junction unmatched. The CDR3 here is CASGLSGVSYNEQFF. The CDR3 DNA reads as TGTGCTAGTGGCCTTAGCGGGGTCTCCTACAATGAGCAGTTCTTC.

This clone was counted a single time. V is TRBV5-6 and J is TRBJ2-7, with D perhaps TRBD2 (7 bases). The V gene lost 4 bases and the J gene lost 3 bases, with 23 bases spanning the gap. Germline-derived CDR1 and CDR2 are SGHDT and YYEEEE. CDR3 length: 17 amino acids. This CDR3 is CASSPLGGREWVYEQYF. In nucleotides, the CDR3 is TGTGCCAGCAGCCCCCTCGGGGGGCGGGAGTGGGTCTACGAGCAGTACTTC.

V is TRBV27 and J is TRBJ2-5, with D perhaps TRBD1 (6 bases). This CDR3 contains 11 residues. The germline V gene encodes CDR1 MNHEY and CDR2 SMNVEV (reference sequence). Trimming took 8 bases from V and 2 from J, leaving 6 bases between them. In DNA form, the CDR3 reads TGTGCCAGCGGGACACAAGAGACCCAGTACTTC. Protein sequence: CASGTQETQYF.

CDR3 sequence (DNA): TGTGCCATCAGTGACGGTGAGCAGTACTTC. Protein: CAISDGEQYF. This rearrangement joins TRBV10-3 to TRBJ2-7; D not resolved. Germline V gives CDR1 ENHRY, CDR2 SYGVKD. The CDR3 contains 10 residues. V was clipped by 3 bases and J by 7 bases, with 4 bases between them.

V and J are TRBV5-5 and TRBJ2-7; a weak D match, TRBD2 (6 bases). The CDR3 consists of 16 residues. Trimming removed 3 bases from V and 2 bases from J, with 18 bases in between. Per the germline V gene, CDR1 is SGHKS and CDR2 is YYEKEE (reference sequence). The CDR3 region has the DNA TGTGCCAGCAGCTGGGCCGATCCGGGACTCGCCTACGAGCAGTACTTC. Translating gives CASSWADPGLAYEQYF. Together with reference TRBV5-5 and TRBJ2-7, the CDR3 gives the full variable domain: DAGVTQSPTHLIKTRGQQVTLRCSPISGHKSVSWYQQVLGQGPQFIFQYYEKEERGRGNFPDRFSARQFPNYSSELNVNALLLGDSALYLCASSWADPGLAYEQYFGPGTRLTVT.

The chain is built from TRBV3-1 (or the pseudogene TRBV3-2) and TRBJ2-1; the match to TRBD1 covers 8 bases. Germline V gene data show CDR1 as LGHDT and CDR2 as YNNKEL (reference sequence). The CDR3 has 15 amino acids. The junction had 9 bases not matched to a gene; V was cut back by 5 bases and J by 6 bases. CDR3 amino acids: CASSGDRGVSNEQFF. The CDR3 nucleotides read TGTGCCAGCAGCGGAGACAGGGGTGTTTCCAATGAGCAGTTCTTC.

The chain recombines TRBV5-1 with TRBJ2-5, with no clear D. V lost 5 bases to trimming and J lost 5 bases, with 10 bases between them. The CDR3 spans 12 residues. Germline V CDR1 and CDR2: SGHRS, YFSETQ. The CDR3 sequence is CASSPQVETQYF. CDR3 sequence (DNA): TGCGCCAGCAGTCCCCAGGTCGAGACCCAGTACTTC.

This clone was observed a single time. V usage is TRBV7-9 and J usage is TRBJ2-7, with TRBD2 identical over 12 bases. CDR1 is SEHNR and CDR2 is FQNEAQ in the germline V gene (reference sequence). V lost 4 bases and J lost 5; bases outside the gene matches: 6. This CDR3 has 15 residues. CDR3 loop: CASSSPTSGSHEQYF. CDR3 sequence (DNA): TGTGCCAGCAGCTCCCCGACTAGCGGGAGCCACGAGCAGTACTTC.

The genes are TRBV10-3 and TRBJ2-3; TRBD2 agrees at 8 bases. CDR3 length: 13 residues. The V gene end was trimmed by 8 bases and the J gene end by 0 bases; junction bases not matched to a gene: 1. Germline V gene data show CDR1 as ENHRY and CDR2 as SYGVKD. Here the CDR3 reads CAILAGSTDTQYF. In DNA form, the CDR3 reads TGTGCCATCTTAGCGGGGAGCACAGATACGCAGTATTTT.

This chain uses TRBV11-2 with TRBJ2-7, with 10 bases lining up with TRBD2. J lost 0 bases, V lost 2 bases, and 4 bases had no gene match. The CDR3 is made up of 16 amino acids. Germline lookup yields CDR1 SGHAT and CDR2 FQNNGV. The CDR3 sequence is CASSLRLAGVSYEQYF. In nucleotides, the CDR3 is TGTGCCAGCAGCTTACGGCTAGCGGGGGTCTCCTACGAGCAGTACTTC.

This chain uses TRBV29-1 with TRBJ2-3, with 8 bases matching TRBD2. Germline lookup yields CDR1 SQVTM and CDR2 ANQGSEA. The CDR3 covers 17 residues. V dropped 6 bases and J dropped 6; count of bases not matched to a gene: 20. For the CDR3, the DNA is TGCAGCGTGGGGTTGGATATTATAGGACTAGCAGCGGATACGCAGTATTTT. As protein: CSVGLDIIGLAADTQYF.

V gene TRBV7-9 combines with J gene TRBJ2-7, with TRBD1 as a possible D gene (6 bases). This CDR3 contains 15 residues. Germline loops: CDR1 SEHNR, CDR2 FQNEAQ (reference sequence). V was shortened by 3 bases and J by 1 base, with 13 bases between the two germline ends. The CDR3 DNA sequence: TGTGCCAGCAGCTTCGACAGGTTTGGGTCCTACGAGCAGTACTTC. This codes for CASSFDRFGSYEQYF.

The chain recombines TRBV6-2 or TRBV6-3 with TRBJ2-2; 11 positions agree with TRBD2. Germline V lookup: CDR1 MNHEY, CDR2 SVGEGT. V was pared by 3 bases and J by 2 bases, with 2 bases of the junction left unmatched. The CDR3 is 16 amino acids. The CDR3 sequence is CASSYSGRANTGELFF. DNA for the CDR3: TGTGCCAGCAGTTATAGCGGGAGGGCTAACACCGGGGAGCTGTTTTTT.

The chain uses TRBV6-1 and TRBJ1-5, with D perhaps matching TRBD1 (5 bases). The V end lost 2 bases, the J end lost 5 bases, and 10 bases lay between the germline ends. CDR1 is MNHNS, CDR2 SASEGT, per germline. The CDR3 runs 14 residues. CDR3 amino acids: CASSERQGYQPQHF. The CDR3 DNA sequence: TGTGCCAGCAGTGAAAGGCAGGGATATCAGCCCCAGCATTTT.

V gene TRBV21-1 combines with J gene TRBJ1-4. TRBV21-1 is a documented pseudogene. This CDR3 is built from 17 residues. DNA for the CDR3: TGTGCCAGCACCGTTAACGACCGGGGAAGAGGTAATGAAAAACTGTTTTTT. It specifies CASTVNDRGRGNEKLFF.

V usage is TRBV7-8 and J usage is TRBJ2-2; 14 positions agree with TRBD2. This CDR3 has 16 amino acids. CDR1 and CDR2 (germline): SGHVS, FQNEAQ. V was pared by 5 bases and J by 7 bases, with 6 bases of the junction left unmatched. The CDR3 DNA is TGTGCCAGCAGCCCGCCGGGACTAGCGGGAGTCGGGGAGCTGTTTTTT. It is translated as CASSPPGLAGVGELFF.

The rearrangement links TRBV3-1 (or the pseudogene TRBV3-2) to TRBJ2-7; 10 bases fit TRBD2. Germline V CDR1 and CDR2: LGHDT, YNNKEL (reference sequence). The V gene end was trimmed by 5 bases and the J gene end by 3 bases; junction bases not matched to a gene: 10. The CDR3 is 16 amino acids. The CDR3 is CASSSGLAVTFYEQYF. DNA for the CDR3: TGTGCCAGCAGCTCAGGACTAGCGGTGACGTTCTACGAGCAGTACTTC.

In DNA, the CDR3 is TGCGCCAGCAGCCAAATGGCAGGGGAGGGAAATCAGCCCCAGCATTTT. This translates into CASSQMAGEGNQPQHF. The V call is TRBV4-1, the J call TRBJ1-5, with D possibly being TRBD1 (6 bases). The CDR3 length is 16 residues. Germline CDR1 is MGHRA and CDR2 is YSYEKL. V lost 2 bases and J 4 bases, leaving 15 bases between the germline ends.

The DNA of the CDR3 is TGCGCCAGCAGCTTGCCAGACAGCTACGAGCAGTACTTC. Its translation is CASSLPDSYEQYF. The chain combines TRBV5-1 with TRBJ2-7; tentatively, D is TRBD1 (5 bases). The length of the CDR3 is 13 residues. Trimming removed 1 base at V and 3 bases at J, with 8 bases between. Germline CDR1 reads SGHRS; CDR2 reads YFSETQ. Using reference TRBV5-1 and TRBJ2-7 for the parts outside the CDR3, the full variable domain is KAGVTQTPRYLIKTRGQQVTLSCSPISGHRSVSWYQQTPGQGLQFLFEYFSETQRNKGNFPGRFSGRQFSNSRSEMNVSTLELGDSALYLCASSLPDSYEQYFGPGTRLTVT.

This CDR3 reads CASSFRTSGTDTQYF. For the CDR3, the DNA is TGTGCCAGCAGTTTTAGGACTAGCGGCACAGATACGCAGTATTTT. The V and J genes are TRBV2 and TRBJ2-3; 9 nucleotides agree with TRBD2. Germline assignment: CDR1 SNHLY and CDR2 FYNNEI. The CDR3 runs to 15 residues. V lost 5 bases to trimming and J lost 1 base; unmatched junction nucleotides: 4.

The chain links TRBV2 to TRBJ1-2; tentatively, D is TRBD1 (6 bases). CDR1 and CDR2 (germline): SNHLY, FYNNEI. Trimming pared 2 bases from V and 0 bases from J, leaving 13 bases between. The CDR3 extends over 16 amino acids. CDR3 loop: CASSESTGLSNYGYTF. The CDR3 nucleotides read TGTGCCAGCAGTGAATCAACAGGGCTATCTAACTATGGCTACACCTTC.

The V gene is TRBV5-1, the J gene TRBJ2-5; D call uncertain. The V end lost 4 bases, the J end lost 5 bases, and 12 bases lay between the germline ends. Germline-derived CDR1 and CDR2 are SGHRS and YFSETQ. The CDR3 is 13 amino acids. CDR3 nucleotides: TGCGCCAGCAGCGTTGACTCTCTCGAGACCCAGTACTTC. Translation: CASSVDSLETQYF.